The 31 T cell receptor beta chains listed next were all sequenced from one sample in a study of shared clonotypes between healthy human individuals. The assay was immunoSEQ multiplex PCR, and TCRdb's table has in-frame clones only and misses some. The sample gives roughly 2 million clones, more than 90% of which show up once; over 0.1% is in the top ten. The specimen was naive CD4+ T cells sorted from blood. Subset reported: CD45RA+ positively selected. Source of these receptors: a man aged 18 to 30 in good health.

As to this clone: Distinct nucleotide sequences in the sample also encode this CDR3. CDR3 in DNA: TGCGCCAGCAGCCAAGAGACAGGCACAGATACGCAGTATTTT. Its translation is CASSQETGTDTQYF. The chain joins TRBV4-3 to TRBJ2-3; tentative D call: TRBD1 (5 bases). The CDR3 contains 14 residues. Trimming shortened V by 0 bases and J by 1 base, and 5 bases separated the two germline ends. In germline, CDR1 is LGHNA, CDR2 YSLEER.

V gene TRBV5-1 combines with J gene TRBJ2-7; D tentatively reads TRBD1 or TRBD2 (5 bases each). CDR1 and CDR2 from the germline V gene are SGHRS and YFSETQ. V lost 0 bases and J 3 bases, leaving 19 bases between the germline ends. The CDR3 has 17 residues. The CDR3 DNA sequence: TGCGCCAGCAGCTTGGCTTCCTCGGGGACCGGACTCTACGAGCAGTACTTC. Translated, it gives CASSLASSGTGLYEQYF.

CDR3 in DNA: TGTGCCAGCAGAATTCAGGGGTCAGGAGGTGAAAAACTGTTTTTT. Encoded protein: CASRIQGSGGEKLFF. The gene calls are TRBV28 and TRBJ1-4; perhaps TRBD1 as D (6 bases). Germline V gene sequence: CDR1 MDHEN, CDR2 SYDVKM. The V gene lost 6 bases and the J gene lost 7 bases, with 18 bases spanning the gap. The CDR3 loop spans 15 amino acids.

The chain recombines TRBV15 with TRBJ1-5; TRBD1 is a possible D gene (6 bases). Germline V gives CDR1 LNHNV, CDR2 YYDKDF (reference sequence). This CDR3 is 15 amino acids long. V was cut by 4 bases and J by 0 bases, with 10 bases left in between. This CDR3 reads CATSTGQLSNQPQHF. DNA of the CDR3: TGTGCCACCAGCACGGGACAACTTAGCAATCAGCCCCAGCATTTT.

As for this clone: Other DNA sequences in this specimen translate into the identical CDR3. The chain links TRBV6-5 to TRBJ2-3, with 7 bases aligning to TRBD2. The CDR3 spans 16 residues. Unmatched junction bases numbered 5, after V lost 0 bases and J lost 2 bases. The germline V gene encodes CDR1 MNHEY and CDR2 SVGAGI. The CDR3 sequence is CASSYSASGLTDTQYF. The CDR3 DNA reads TGTGCCAGCAGTTACTCGGCTAGCGGCCTCACAGATACGCAGTATTTT.

The chain uses TRBV4-2 and TRBJ2-7, with 9 bases aligning to TRBD1. Germline V CDR1 and CDR2: LGHNA, YNFKEQ. CDR3 length: 16 residues. V dropped 0 bases and J dropped 4; count of bases not matched to a gene: 7. The CDR3 region is CASSQDLLDRGYEQYF. The DNA of the CDR3 is TGTGCCAGCAGCCAAGATCTTTTGGACAGGGGTTACGAGCAGTACTTC.

The chain links TRBV6-6 to TRBJ2-7; the match to TRBD2 covers 7 bases. This CDR3 region has 14 residues. Germline V gives CDR1 MNHNY, CDR2 SVGAGI (reference sequence). V dropped 6 bases and J dropped 4; count of bases not matched to a gene: 9. The CDR3 bases are TGTGCCAGCAGCCCCTCCGGCGGGAGTTACGAGCAGTACTTC. Residues: CASSPSGGSYEQYF.

The rearrangement uses TRBV5-4 and TRBJ2-5; D might be TRBD1 (6 bases). V was clipped by 5 bases and J by 1 base, with 9 bases between them. Germline V gives CDR1 SGHNT, CDR2 YYREEE (reference sequence). The CDR3 sequence is 13 residues long. CDR3 nucleotide sequence: TGTGCCAGCAGACTGGACAGCCAAGAGACCCAGTACTTC. This encodes CASRLDSQETQYF.

This chain uses TRBV5-3 with TRBJ2-7, with D perhaps assigned TRBD1 or TRBD2 (5 bases each). TRBV5-3 is treated as an ORF (open reading frame) with a function not yet certain. The germline V and J ends were trimmed by 4 bases and 4 bases, with 21 bases remaining between them. The CDR3 is made up of 16 amino acids. The DNA for the CDR3 is TGTGCCAGAAGCCGAGGTGTTGGGGGTAAGCCTTACGAGCAGTACTTC. Translated, it gives CARSRGVGGKPYEQYF.

This clone was counted a single time. This chain joins TRBV5-6 and TRBJ1-1; D ambiguous. The CDR3 extends over 16 amino acids. Germline CDR1 reads SGHDT; CDR2 reads YYEEEE. Between the trimmed V and J ends, which lost 5 bases and 6 bases, there was a span of 23 bases. The CDR3 reads CASRRLFLTADPEAFF. CDR3 bases: TGTGCCAGCAGACGTTTATTCTTGACGGCCGACCCTGAAGCTTTCTTT.

The rearrangement uses TRBV5-1 and TRBJ2-1; 11 nucleotides agree with TRBD1. With V trimmed by 4 bases and J by 9 bases, 12 bases remained unmatched. The CDR3 is 16 residues long. Germline V CDR1 and CDR2: SGHRS, YFSETQ. This CDR3 reads CASSHPVGQGGSEQFF. As DNA, the CDR3 is TGCGCCAGCAGCCATCCAGTGGGACAGGGGGGCAGTGAGCAGTTCTTC.

This chain connects TRBV6-5 to TRBJ2-7; 10 nucleotides align to TRBD2. The CDR3 loop spans 16 amino acids. V gave up 3 bases and J gave up 3 bases; unmatched junction bases: 8. Germline CDR1 is MNHEY and CDR2 is SVGAGI. This CDR3 reads CASSYTGLAAFYEQYF. The CDR3 bases are TGTGCCAGCAGTTATACCGGACTAGCGGCATTCTACGAGCAGTACTTC.

This clone occurred once. The gene calls are TRBV29-1 and TRBJ2-7; D is possibly TRBD1 (5 bases). This CDR3 has 13 residues. Germline loops: CDR1 SQVTM, CDR2 ANQGSEA. Between the trimmed V and J ends, which lost 4 bases and 0 bases, there was a span of 10 bases. CDR3 nucleotide sequence: TGCAGCGTTGCCCCAGGGAACTCCTACGAGCAGTACTTC. Translation gives CSVAPGNSYEQYF.

The chain uses TRBV7-4 and TRBJ1-6, with a weak D call TRBD1 (6 bases). Between the trimmed V and J ends, which lost 1 base and 5 bases, there was a span of 9 bases. Germline CDR1 and CDR2: SGHVT and SQSDAQ. This CDR3 region has 15 residues. CDR3 amino acids: CASSLGQGNNSPLHF. The CDR3 bases are TGTGCCAGCAGCTTAGGTCAGGGGAATAATTCACCCCTCCACTTT.

The chain carries TRBV28 and TRBJ1-2, with D hard to call. CDR3 length equals 14 residues. Germline CDR1 MDHEN, CDR2 SYDVKM. Trimming removed 3 bases at V and 0 bases at J, with 8 bases between. The CDR3 is CASSLDPTNYGYTF. The CDR3 bases are TGTGCCAGCAGTTTGGACCCTACTAACTATGGCTACACCTTC.

The rearrangement uses TRBV5-1 and TRBJ2-7; D call uncertain. This CDR3 has 14 amino acids. The ends were cut back, 2 bases at V and 3 bases at J, with 12 bases in the middle. Looked up from germline, CDR1 is SGHRS and CDR2 is YFSETQ. CDR3 coding DNA: TGCGCCAGCAGCTTAGGCCCCGATTACTACGAGCAGTACTTC. This encodes CASSLGPDYYEQYF. The variable domain in full, with the rest retrieved from reference TRBV5-1 and TRBJ2-7, is KAGVTQTPRYLIKTRGQQVTLSCSPISGHRSVSWYQQTPGQGLQFLFEYFSETQRNKGNFPGRFSGRQFSNSRSEMNVSTLELGDSALYLCASSLGPDYYEQYFGPGTRLTVT.

The genes are TRBV5-6 and TRBJ2-3, with D maybe TRBD2 (6 bases). Per germline, CDR1 SGHDT and CDR2 YYEEEE. This CDR3 comprises 17 residues. The V end was cut by 4 bases, the J end by 2 bases, with 20 bases between. The CDR3 sequence is CASSSLRGWTITDTQYF. The CDR3 DNA sequence: TGTGCCAGCAGCAGCTTGAGGGGATGGACTATCACAGATACGCAGTATTTT.

Details on this clone: Distinct nucleotide sequences in the sample also encode this CDR3. This sequence joins TRBV7-3 and TRBJ1-1; unclear D gene. V was cut by 3 bases and J by 1 base, with 6 bases left in between. Germline V gives CDR1 SGHTA, CDR2 FQGTGA. This CDR3 is 13 amino acids long. Written as DNA, the CDR3 is TGTGCCAGCAGCTTGATTGAGAACACTGAAGCTTTCTTT. Translated: CASSLIENTEAFF. Combining the CDR3 with reference TRBV7-3 and TRBJ1-1 gives the whole variable domain GAGVSQTPSNKVTEKGKYVELRCDPISGHTALYWYRQSLGQGPEFLIYFQGTGAADDSGLPNDRFFAVRPEGSVSTLKIQRTERGDSAVYLCASSLIENTEAFFGQGTRLTVV.

The rearrangement joins TRBV4-1 to TRBJ2-7; the D gene is possibly TRBD1 (6 bases). Looked up from germline, CDR1 is MGHRA and CDR2 is YSYEKL. The V and J ends lost 4 bases and 6 bases respectively, with 13 bases between them. The CDR3 covers 13 residues. In DNA, the CDR3 is TGCGCCAGCAGCCTCAAACAGGGTGTCGAGCAGTACTTC. Translation gives CASSLKQGVEQYF.

The genes are TRBV14 and TRBJ2-5, with 7 nucleotides matching TRBD2. Germline assignment: CDR1 SGHDN and CDR2 FVKESK. V gave up 3 bases and J gave up 4 bases; unmatched junction bases: 11. CDR3 size: 16 residues. CDR3 in DNA: TGTGCCAGCAGCCAGCCCGGGACTACCGCTCTAGAGACCCAGTACTTC. Protein product: CASSQPGTTALETQYF.

This chain connects TRBV7-9 to TRBJ2-3; D is undetermined. Germline loops: CDR1 SEHNR, CDR2 FQNEAQ (reference sequence). The CDR3 has 13 amino acids. V dropped 1 base and J dropped 9 bases, with 11 bases sitting between them. The chain's CDR3 is CASSLDHFGTQYF. The CDR3 DNA sequence: TGTGCCAGCAGCTTAGATCATTTTGGCACGCAGTATTTT.

This chain connects TRBV6-5 to TRBJ2-7, with a tentative D call TRBD2 (5 bases). Deletions cut 2 bases from V and 8 bases from J, with 13 bases between. CDR3 length: 13 residues. Germline-derived CDR1 and CDR2 are MNHEY and SVGAGI. CDR3 in amino acids: CASSYRPHGKQYF. CDR3 DNA: TGTGCCAGCAGTTACAGGCCCCACGGGAAGCAGTACTTC.

The rearrangement joins TRBV5-1 to TRBJ2-1, with a possible D match to TRBD2 (6 bases). The CDR3 length is 16 residues. Germline-derived CDR1 and CDR2 are SGHRS and YFSETQ. V was clipped by 3 bases and J by 0 bases, with 13 bases between them. CDR3 bases: TGCGCCAGCAGCTGGGGGGACCGTAGCTCCTACAATGAGCAGTTCTTC. Its translation: CASSWGDRSSYNEQFF. Complete variable domain (other parts from reference TRBV5-1 and TRBJ2-1): KAGVTQTPRYLIKTRGQQVTLSCSPISGHRSVSWYQQTPGQGLQFLFEYFSETQRNKGNFPGRFSGRQFSNSRSEMNVSTLELGDSALYLCASSWGDRSSYNEQFFGPGTRLTVL.

The gene calls are TRBV7-2 and TRBJ1-1; possibly TRBD1 for D (6 bases). Trimming removed 2 bases from V and 3 bases from J, with 10 bases in between. Germline assignment: CDR1 SGHTA and CDR2 FQGNSA. The CDR3 totals 14 residues. CDR3 sequence reads: CASSLRQGHTEAFF. CDR3 in DNA: TGTGCCAGCAGCTTACGGCAGGGGCACACTGAAGCTTTCTTT. Full variable domain (missing parts from reference TRBV7-2 and TRBJ1-1): GAGVSQSPSNKVTEKGKDVELRCDPISGHTALYWYRQSLGQGLEFLIYFQGNSAPDKSGLPSDRFSAERTGGSVSTLTIQRTQQEDSAVYLCASSLRQGHTEAFFGQGTRLTVV.

The rearrangement links TRBV4-3 to TRBJ1-4, with D perhaps matching TRBD1 (6 bases). The V gene lost 0 bases and the J gene lost 7 bases, with 12 bases spanning the gap. CDR3 length: 15 residues. Germline values: CDR1 LGHNA, CDR2 YSLEER. The CDR3 loop is CASSQDTARGEKLFF. CDR3 nucleotides: TGCGCCAGCAGCCAAGATACCGCCAGGGGTGAAAAACTGTTTTTT.

The chain is built from TRBV4-2 and TRBJ2-1, with 12 positions matching TRBD1. CDR1 and CDR2 (germline): LGHNA, YNFKEQ. The ends lost 1 base at V and 7 bases at J; junction bases unmatched: 5. The CDR3 runs 16 residues. In DNA form, the CDR3 reads TGTGCCAGCAGCCAAGGGGACAGGGGGCTGAGGAATGAGCAGTTCTTC. Translating gives CASSQGDRGLRNEQFF.

The V call is TRBV5-1, the J call TRBJ2-5; no reliable D call. This CDR3 is built from 13 residues. The germline V gene encodes CDR1 SGHRS and CDR2 YFSETQ. V was pared by 5 bases and J by 5 bases, with 13 bases between. CDR3 in amino acids: CASRIRGRETQYF. CDR3 coding DNA: TGCGCCAGCAGGATTCGCGGCAGGGAGACCCAGTACTTC. The full variable domain, with the rest looked up from reference TRBV5-1 and TRBJ2-5, is KAGVTQTPRYLIKTRGQQVTLSCSPISGHRSVSWYQQTPGQGLQFLFEYFSETQRNKGNFPGRFSGRQFSNSRSEMNVSTLELGDSALYLCASRIRGRETQYFGPGTRLLVL.

This chain's CDR3 is CASSYLEMNTGELFF. In DNA, the CDR3 is TGTGCCAGCAGTTACCTCGAAATGAACACCGGGGAGCTGTTTTTT. This chain links TRBV6-6 with TRBJ2-2; D not resolved. The V end was cut by 2 bases, the J end by 1 base, with 8 bases between. CDR3 length: 15 amino acids. Germline CDR1 MNHNY, CDR2 SVGAGI (reference sequence).

J is TRBJ1-4 and V is TRBV2; TRBD1 aligns across 7 bases. V trimming: 5 bases; J trimming: 4 bases; junction bases outside the gene matches: 4. CDR3 length: 14 residues. Germline CDR1 is SNHLY and CDR2 is FYNNEI. CDR3 in DNA: TGTGCCAGCAGTCTACAGGGGATTAATGAAAAACTGTTTTTT. It encodes CASSLQGINEKLFF.

This chain connects TRBV10-3 to TRBJ2-5; 7 nucleotides align to TRBD2. The CDR3 contains 18 residues. Germline CDR1 is ENHRY and CDR2 is SYGVKD. Trimming took 0 bases from V and 2 from J; bases not matched to a gene: 12. CDR3 in amino acids: CAISESRAAMGGQETQYF. Here the CDR3 DNA reads TGTGCCATCAGTGAGTCGAGAGCGGCTATGGGAGGGCAAGAGACCCAGTACTTC.

This clone was observed a single time. The V and J genes are TRBV5-4 and TRBJ1-6; 9 bases line up with TRBD1. Germline lookup yields CDR1 SGHNT and CDR2 YYREEE (reference sequence). V gave up 2 bases and J gave up 9 bases; unmatched junction bases: 3. The CDR3 extends over 14 amino acids. CDR3 nucleotide sequence: TGTGCCAGCAGCTTCGGACAGGGGAGTTCACCCCTCCACTTT. This codes for CASSFGQGSSPLHF.